The following is a T cell receptor beta chain sequence with its context. The data are from a study of T cell responses to AZD1222 COVID-19 vaccine. Trimming left V 1 base short and J 7 bases short, with 13 bases between. The V gene's germline CDR1 is MGHRA and CDR2 YSYEKL. This CDR3 has 14 amino acids. Sequencing used immunoSEQ multiplex PCR; TCRdb keeps in-frame clones, though not all of them. The sample includes 150,000 to 200,000 clones, more than 80% of them seen just once. The input for sequencing was peripheral blood, taken on day 0 of AZD1222 vaccination. The clonotype originates from an adult in good health. The gene calls are TRBV4-1 and TRBJ2-5; D remains unclear. CDR3 amino acids: CASSQVSPIGTQYF. The CDR3 region has the DNA TGCGCCAGCAGCCAAGTTTCTCCCATTGGGACCCAGTACTTC.